A selection of T cell receptor beta chains follows, all from one sample in a study of blood T cells in healthy people across ages. TCRdb reprocessed the 5' RACE reads via MiXCR and lists one record per CDR3 protein. The table includes 850,000 to 1,100,000 distinct CDR3 sequences, approximately 38% detected once. Sample: blood. These receptors were obtained from a man younger than 35 in good health. The CDR3 runs from the conserved cysteine through the conserved F or W.

V	CDR3
TRBV20-1	CSARVHVVGNTEAFF
TRBV10-3	CAIWGGTNTGELFF
TRBV7-2	CASSLRNWQTNTGELFF
TRBV3-1	CASSQGRTSDSDTQYF
TRBV4-2	CASSQETAEWAGELFF
TRBV6-6	CASSSRAYNEQFF
TRBV20-1	CSARDSEGRSYNEQFF
TRBV20-1	CSARGIAGGKNEQFF
TRBV7-9	CASSWGDTITDTQYF
TRBV7-9	CASSPEDRTNYDYTF
TRBV7-2	CAGSSGTFHEQYF
TRBV7-2	CASRKQEMNTEAFF
TRBV27	CASSPTGTGGGDYEKLFF
TRBV4-3	CASSQDILSGYRGSNQPQHF
TRBV11-2	CASSSLRKGSTNTGELFF
TRBV11-2	CASSLASGQGSTGELFF
TRBV2	CASSEAEGSGTF
TRBV4-3	CASSQDRQGQTQYF
TRBV12-3/TRBV12-4	CASNLYTGPTEAFF
TRBV20-1	CSASRPGGANEQFF
TRBV29-1	CSVEDLNRGGGYTF
TRBV20-1	CSARDVGLGPDTQYF
TRBV6-5	CASRDRRMNTEAFF
TRBV20-1	CSAGAQGGELFF
TRBV7-9	CASSSGVLVYMNTEAFF
TRBV7-3	CASSLNVISGGGYYNEQFF
TRBV27	CASSFGQGYTQYF
TRBV29-1	CSGRTGDKNYGYTF
TRBV24-1	CATSATGTGAYNEQFF
TRBV7-2	CASSLDRGDTEAFF
TRBV7-2	CASSLASAGNYEQYF
TRBV6-2/TRBV6-3	CASSYVVEQYF
TRBV7-9	CASSPTRTSGGYTF
TRBV27	CASSLSKQVNSPLHF
TRBV6-5	CASSLRTGNNEKLFF
TRBV12-3/TRBV12-4	CASSLSAWGEQETQYF
TRBV5-1	CASSPRTVNNYGYTF
TRBV5-5	CASSFSPGGEQYF
TRBV7-2	CASSRDRYSYNEQFF
TRBV12-3/TRBV12-4	CASNGQLNTEAFF
TRBV9	CASSDNRDRGRRDGYTF
TRBV2	CASSGGSAETQYF
TRBV4-3	CASSRGSREGTDTQYF
TRBV4-1	CASSQGISETQYF
TRBV6-6	CASSISGWGQETQYF
TRBV5-1	CASSLATGLPSYEQYF
TRBV7-2	CASSLAFSRVQEQFF
TRBV11-3	CASSPFRGSSYNEQFF
TRBV10-3	CAISEIRTGWVYEQYF
TRBV19	CASSIVGAYEQYF
TRBV6-2/TRBV6-3	CASSYGQATAEAFF
TRBV7-3	CASSPLGQSTDTQYF
TRBV9	CASSVESRGPGNTIYF
TRBV20-1	CCASSGQGNTEAFF